Below, one T cell receptor (beta chain) is given with its context. As yet, its antigen is unknown. This record belongs to a study of post-analysis software for immune sequencing data. Study background: Relapsing-remitting, secondary progressive and progressive-relapsing forms made up the multiple sclerosis disease courses. The study's findings and limits: Clustering by F measure revealed strong co-clustering among samples prepared together in one batch. Relative to controls, patients had a handful of TRBV segments at higher frequency, with TRBV5-6, TRBV5-1 and TRBV20-1 among these. Patients with multiple sclerosis recorded significantly lower normalized Chao1 diversity than controls, the study found.

Sequencing libraries made from TCR beta cDNA carried unique molecular identifiers. It was from about 1 to 10 million T cells that about 500,000 cDNA molecules came. Each CDR3 protein is one row after TCRdb ran MiXCR on the PCR reads. There are under 650,000 distinct CDR3 sequences in the sample; 44% occur only once, and 1.5% to 2% lies in the top ten. Germline values: CDR1 SGHTA, CDR2 FQGNSA. The J segment lost 8 bases and the V segment lost 5 bases, leaving 13 bases of the junction unmatched. This CDR3 comprises 15 residues. The chain combines TRBV7-2 with TRBJ2-3; 7 nucleotides align to TRBD2. This clonotype was sampled from a girl between 10 and 17 years old with multiple sclerosis. The sequencing sample was made of blood. CDR3 in DNA: TGTGCCAGCAGCCCCGGGGCGGGGAGGGGTGGTACGCAGTATTTT. It specifies CASSPGAGRGGTQYF.